This record looks at one T cell receptor (beta chain) sequence and its context. What it binds is unknown. This sample was taken from a study of cytomegalovirus exposure and HLA in healthy donors. General study results and limits: Many donors carried some public TCRs, although rarity characterized most TCR sequences. According to an earlier analysis, most TCR beta V segments yielded productive rearrangements about 87% or about 30% of the time. Cytomegalovirus status was reportedly diagnosed by the classifier with high specificity and sensitivity.

The ends were cut back, 5 bases at V and 2 bases at J, with 9 bases in the middle. The CDR3 is made up of 14 amino acids. The germline V gene encodes CDR1 MRHNA and CDR2 SNTAGT. Samples came from healthy bone marrow donors. PCR was performed using 60 Vbeta and 13 Jbeta primers. Method: immunoSEQ multiplex PCR; TCRdb's copy keeps in-frame clones and lacks some. The data hold about 120,000 clones, with more than 60% observed a single time. The genes are TRBV6-4 and TRBJ2-2; D gene unclear. The sequencing sample was made of PBMCs. The sequence derives from a female donor in good health and CMV-seronegative. The CDR3 DNA is TGTGCCAGCAGTCAATCCCCCAACACCGGGGAGCTGTTTTTT. It specifies CASSQSPNTGELFF.